This T cell receptor beta chain was identified in a study of cytomegalovirus exposure and HLA in healthy donors. In the PCR, 60 Vbeta and 13 Jbeta primers were used. The table came from immunoSEQ multiplex PCR; TCRdb's copy has only in-frame clones and leaves some out. The sample lists roughly 150,000 clones, about 82% seen once, with 3.5% to 5.5% in the top ten. CDR3 length: 15 residues. J lost 10 bases, V lost 4 bases, and 10 bases had no gene match. Looked up from germline, CDR1 is MNHEY and CDR2 is SVGAGI. The sequenced sample consisted of PBMCs. The chain couples TRBV6-5 to TRBJ2-1; 10 bases line up with TRBD2. The clonotype originates from a woman aged 40 to 49 in good health and CMV-seropositive. The CDR3 DNA reads TGTGCCAGCAGTTCGAAAGCGGGAGGGCCTGGAGAGCAGTTCTTC. Its protein is CASSSKAGGPGEQFF.